One T cell receptor (beta chain) is described in this entry. It has no known antigen specificity. Relative to the germline gene, one junction end is altered; a read error may explain this. This specimen comes from a study of CD8 T cells in ankylosing spondylitis listed by TCRdb under 2017. A note on the overall study: The study set out to find disease-linked TCR variants by profiling T cell receptor beta repertoires in ankylosing spondylitis patients and healthy donors. Peripheral blood was sampled, and synovial fluid was also collected from ankylosing spondylitis patients. The whole study cohort included some 100 healthy donors and under 30 ankylosing spondylitis patients.

TCRdb names Illumina HiSeq 2500 as the instrument used. TCR beta libraries were prepared by quantitative 5'-RACE with molecular barcodes. From the authors' description of their analysis: Disease-linked TCR variants were identified with a new computational method built on a probabilistic model of VDJ rearrangement. Clones were called with MiXCR by TCRdb after fastp trimmed the public reads at Q25, and only in-frame beta chains were retained. Records with the same CDR3 protein are collapsed into one entry carrying the most frequent genes and DNA. TCRdb's processing, not the study's, gives the V and J calls here. Within this sample are some 240,000 distinct CDR3 sequences, with 18% of them counted one time only. The top ten constitute roughly a third of the sample. The study at large found these results: Blood from ankylosing spondylitis patients appeared to be characterized by a TCR beta motif composed of 7 to 9 highly homologous amino acid variants. Some motif variants were previously reported in synovial fluid and blood of reactive arthritis patients, suggesting common disease-initiation mechanisms. Significant enrichment of the disease-linked clones was reported in matched synovial fluid samples from ankylosing spondylitis patients. The disease-linked clones had a CD8+ phenotype and were found at relatively low frequencies in peripheral blood.

Including cysteine and phenylalanine, the CDR3 has 15 amino acids. Only the CDR3 DNA is retained, 45 bases long and in frame from the first base. CDR1 SGHRS and CDR2 YFSETQ were looked up in the germline V gene. The chain is assembled from TRBV5-1 and TRBJ1-1, with TRBD1 perhaps the D gene, on 6 matching bases. The receptor was isolated from a male donor with ankylosing spondylitis or in good health (not recorded which). The sample comprised blood, either unsorted or a sorted T cell fraction (not recorded which). CDR3 region: CASSPWTVMNTEVFF. The bases read TGCGCCAGCAGCCCTTGGACAGTCATGAACACTGAAGTTTTCTTT.